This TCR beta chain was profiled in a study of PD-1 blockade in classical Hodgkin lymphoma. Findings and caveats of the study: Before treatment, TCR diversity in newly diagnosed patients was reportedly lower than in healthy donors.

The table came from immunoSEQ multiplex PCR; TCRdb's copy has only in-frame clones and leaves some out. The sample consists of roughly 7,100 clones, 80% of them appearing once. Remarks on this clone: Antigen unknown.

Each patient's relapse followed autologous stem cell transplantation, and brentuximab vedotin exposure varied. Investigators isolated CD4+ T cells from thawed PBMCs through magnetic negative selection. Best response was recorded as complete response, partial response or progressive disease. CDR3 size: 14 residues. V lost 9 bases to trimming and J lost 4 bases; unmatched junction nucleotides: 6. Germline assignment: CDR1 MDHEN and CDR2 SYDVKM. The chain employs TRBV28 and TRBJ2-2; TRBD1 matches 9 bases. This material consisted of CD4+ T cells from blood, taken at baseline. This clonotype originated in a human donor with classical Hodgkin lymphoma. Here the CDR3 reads CASKQGAGTGELFF. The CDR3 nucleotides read TGTGCCAGTAAACAGGGGGCTGGCACCGGGGAGCTGTTTTTT.